This T cell receptor beta chain was recovered during a study of cytomegalovirus exposure and HLA in healthy donors. General study findings and limits: The authors assumed roughly uniform sequencing depth across donors for presence/absence analyses.

For this clone: Its antigen is not identified.

The germline V gene encodes CDR1 MDHEN and CDR2 SYDVKM. With 4 bases clipped from V and 5 bases from J, the junction kept 7 bases outside the gene matches. The CDR3 sequence is 15 residues long. 60 Vbeta and 13 Jbeta primers were used in PCR. Method: immunoSEQ multiplex PCR; TCRdb's copy keeps in-frame clones and lacks some. The sample has fewer than 60,000 clones, and its top ten clones hold approximately 7%. The sequence derives from a woman aged 40 to 55 in good health and CMV-seronegative. The V gene is TRBV28, the J gene TRBJ2-5; 10 positions agree with TRBD2. The specimen was PBMCs. CDR3 nucleotide sequence: TGTGCCAGCAGTTCAGCGGGGGGGTGGGACGAGACCCAGTACTTC. Translating gives CASSSAGGWDETQYF.